This T cell receptor beta chain was retrieved from a study of T cell responses to AZD1222 COVID-19 vaccine. Trimming pared 8 bases from V and 2 bases from J, leaving 12 bases between. The length of the CDR3 is 13 residues. Germline V lookup: CDR1 SNHLY, CDR2 FYNNEI. Produced via immunoSEQ multiplex PCR; TCRdb's table is partial and in-frame only. The sample yields about 120,000 clones, approximately 90% seen once. The material sequenced was peripheral blood, taken on day 0 of AZD1222 vaccination. The chain recombines TRBV2 with TRBJ1-1; D may be TRBD1 (6 bases). The sequence derives from an adult in good health. CDR3 DNA sequence: TGTGCCAGCTCGGTACAGGGCAACACTGAAGCTTTCTTT. This gives the protein CASSVQGNTEAFF.